This paragraph reports one T cell receptor beta chain. Its antigen target is currently unknown. The input lacks base qualities; no much larger clone sits a single base away. The sample comes from a study of T cell changes during pregnancy in multiple sclerosis (dated by TCRdb to between 2017 and 2020). At the level of the whole study: In women with multiple sclerosis, the researchers looked at how the T cell repertoire shifted as pregnancy progressed.

Receptors were amplified or captured by the immunoSEQ multiplex PCR assay. TCRdb mirrors the immuneACCESS table, restricted to in-frame sequences. Some clones are absent from its copies; in checked studies, under half trace to an unresolved V gene, and the reason for the others is unknown. In all, the sample holds about 100,000 clones, and around 92% of those were seen once. The ten largest clonotypes hold 0.78% of the sample. The trim is 5 bases for V and 12 bases for J, with a gap of 14 bases between the germline ends. The cysteine opens and the phenylalanine closes a CDR3 of 11 amino acids. The CDR3 DNA has 33 bases and is translated from base 1. From a lookup of the germline V gene, CDR1 and CDR2 are SGHTA and FQGTGA.

The starting material was peripheral blood, obtained in the third trimester of pregnancy. The TCR was taken from a female donor in good health, enrolled as a control in a pregnancy study. The chain is assembled from TRBV7-3 and TRBJ2-7, with TRBD1 as a weak D call on 5 bases. The DNA sequence follows: TGTGCCAGCAGCGGGGCTCTAACGGGGTACTTC. Its protein is CASSGALTGYF.